The clone carrying this TCR beta chain was seen many times. Its specificity is not known. The read halts 3 residues ahead of the CDR3 end, with the missing end drawn from the germline J gene. Most patients and controls had Caucasian heritage. The data were obtained in a study of T cell clonality in common variable immunodeficiency. Points from the study as a whole: Fewer deletions and N-nucleotide insertions were reportedly seen in common variable immunodeficiency TCR beta sequences. Repertoire-complication correlations in CVID were limited by patient heterogeneity.

The CDR3 totals 14 residues. Germline V CDR1 and CDR2: SGHTA, FQGNSA. V lost 1 base and J lost 8, with 12 bases in between. Using immunoSEQ multiplex PCR, the repertoire was profiled, and TCRdb retains in-frame clones only, with some absent. In total the sample includes 35,000 to 50,000 clones, none of them seen once. This receptor was taken from a person aged 18 to 70 in good health. The sample consisted of peripheral blood mononuclear cells. The chain joins TRBV7-2 to TRBJ2-1; D may be TRBD2 (6 bases). CDR3 residues: CASSLGASDDEQFF. The DNA read from the CDR3 is TGTGCCAGCAGCTTAGGTGCTAGCGACGATGAG.